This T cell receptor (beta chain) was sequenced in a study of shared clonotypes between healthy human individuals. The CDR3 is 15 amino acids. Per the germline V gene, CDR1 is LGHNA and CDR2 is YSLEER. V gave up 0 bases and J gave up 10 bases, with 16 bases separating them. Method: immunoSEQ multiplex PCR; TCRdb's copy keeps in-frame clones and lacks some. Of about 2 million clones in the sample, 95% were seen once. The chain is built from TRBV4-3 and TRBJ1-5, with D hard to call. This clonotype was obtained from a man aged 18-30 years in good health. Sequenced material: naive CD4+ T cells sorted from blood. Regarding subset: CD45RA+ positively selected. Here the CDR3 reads CASSQDFGLVEPQHF. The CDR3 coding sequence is TGCGCCAGCAGCCAAGATTTCGGGTTGGTGGAACCCCAGCATTTT.